The clone carrying this T cell receptor (beta chain) appeared many times. Its antigen is currently unknown. This entry is derived from a study of Graves' ophthalmopathy and Graves' hyperthyroidism. It was on clinical symptoms, serum thyroxine, TRAb, thyroid ultrasound and orbital computed tomography that diagnosis relied. Germline V gene lookup returns CDR1 LNHDA and CDR2 SQIVND (reference sequence). The germline V and J ends were trimmed by 3 bases and 7 bases, with 13 bases remaining between them. The CDR3 has 13 residues. Study results and caveats: The majority of expanded thyroid clonotypes above 0.001 frequency also occurred in blood.

The authors amplified TCR beta CDR3 regions, and they did so from RNA transcripts for repertoire sequencing. Second-round multiplex PCR came after first-round RT-PCR with HTBI primers. One entry per CDR3 protein, called by TCRdb with MiXCR from the multiplex PCR reads. The sample includes hundreds of thousands of distinct CDR3 sequences, 35% to 50% of them seen just once. This receptor was obtained from an adult man with Graves' ophthalmopathy. V usage is TRBV19 and J usage is TRBJ2-7; D unclear. Material: peripheral blood. CDR3 region: CASSIEEFGEQYF. The CDR3 bases are TGTGCCAGTAGTATCGAGGAGTTTGGGGAGCAGTACTTC.